The 25 T cell receptor beta chains given below trace back to one sample, sequenced in a study of CD8 T cells in ankylosing spondylitis. TCRdb re-derived calls from the 5' RACE reads in MiXCR, one entry per CDR3 protein. This sample yields hundreds of thousands of distinct CDR3 sequences, of which roughly 32% are seen a single time; approximately 4% belongs to the top ten. The sample comprised blood, either unsorted or a sorted T cell fraction (not recorded which). Receptors were obtained from a male donor with ankylosing spondylitis or in good health (not recorded which).

This chain connects TRBV9 to TRBJ1-1, with 7 bases identical to TRBD1. The length of the CDR3 is 12 residues. The germline CDR1 and CDR2 sequences are SGDLS and YYNGEE. With 0 bases clipped from V and 11 bases from J, the junction kept 4 bases outside the gene matches. This CDR3 is CASSVGTGTAFF. The CDR3 DNA reads as TGTGCCAGCAGCGTAGGGACAGGAACGGCTTTCTTT.

This clonotype was counted a few times. This chain links TRBV11-2 with TRBJ1-6; D remains ambiguous. V was clipped by 5 bases and J by 13 bases, with 18 bases between them. Per germline, CDR1 SGHAT and CDR2 FQNNGV. The length of the CDR3 is 14 residues. In DNA form, the CDR3 reads TGTGCCAGCAGCCCCTCCGGGAGTTCGGGGCCCCTCCACTTT. Its translation is CASSPSGSSGPLHF.

This clonotype has more than one count but fewer than ten. This chain connects TRBV6-1 to TRBJ1-1; TRBD1 agrees at 10 bases. Germline trimming cut 6 bases from V and 1 base from J; bases unmatched to any gene: 8. CDR3 length equals 16 residues. The germline gives CDR1 MNHNS, CDR2 SASEGT. CDR3 in DNA: TGTGCCAGCAGCAGAGGGACAGGGGCACCGAACACTGAAGCTTTCTTT. This translates into CASSRGTGAPNTEAFF.

The V gene is TRBV5-5, the J gene TRBJ2-7; 8 nucleotides agree with TRBD1. CDR3 length equals 13 residues. The germline V gene encodes CDR1 SGHKS and CDR2 YYEKEE (reference sequence). J gave up 3 bases and V 10 bases, and 9 bases lay outside the gene matches. This CDR3 reads CASQEDRDYEQYF. The CDR3, as DNA: TGTGCCTCCCAGGAGGACAGGGACTACGAGCAGTACTTC.

This chain links TRBV18 with TRBJ1-1, with D perhaps TRBD1 (5 bases). The CDR3 has 16 amino acids. Looked up from germline, CDR1 is KGHSH and CDR2 is LQKENI. Trimming pared 0 bases from V and 1 base from J, leaving 12 bases between. The CDR3 nucleotides read TGTGCCAGCTCACCACCTCCGCCGGGGGGGAACACTGAAGCTTTCTTT. It specifies CASSPPPPGGNTEAFF.

This clonotype was counted a few times. The chain uses TRBV12-3 or TRBV12-4 and TRBJ2-3; 9 bases agree with TRBD2. Germline trimming cut 1 base from V and 8 bases from J; bases unmatched to any gene: 10. The length of the CDR3 is 16 residues. The CDR3, as DNA: TGTGCCAGCAGTTTAGGCGGCGGGGGGGGCCAATCTACGCAGTATTTT. Amino acids: CASSLGGGGGQSTQYF.

This chain links TRBV10-3 with TRBJ2-3; 8 bases map to TRBD2. In germline, CDR1 is ENHRY, CDR2 SYGVKD. CDR3 length: 16 residues. Trimming took 10 bases from V and 4 from J; bases not matched to a gene: 16. The CDR3 DNA reads TGTGCCACCAAGGGGGACGGACTAGCAAGTCCAGATACGCAGTATTTT. Its translation: CATKGDGLASPDTQYF.

The CDR3 region has the DNA TGTGCCAGCAGTCCCGGGGTAGCGGGAGCACCCTACGAGCAGTACTTC. It codes for CASSPGVAGAPYEQYF. The chain links TRBV12-3 or TRBV12-4 to TRBJ2-7, with 9 bases that match TRBD2. Trimming took 5 bases from V and 2 from J; bases not matched to a gene: 10. The CDR3 has 16 amino acids.

The chain carries TRBV5-1 and TRBJ2-3, with a possible D match to TRBD2 (6 bases). The CDR3 is 18 amino acids. The germline V gene has CDR1 SGHRS and CDR2 YFSETQ. The V gene lost 1 base and the J gene lost 2 bases, with 20 bases spanning the gap. The CDR3 reads CASSLSFVGGGFTDTQYF. CDR3 sequence (DNA): TGCGCCAGCAGCTTGAGTTTTGTGGGGGGTGGCTTCACAGATACGCAGTATTTT.

The CDR3 loop is CASSSGPSNQPQHF. The CDR3 DNA is TGTGCCAGCAGTTCAGGTCCTAGCAATCAGCCCCAGCATTTT. The chain uses TRBV12-3 or TRBV12-4 and TRBJ1-5; D unresolved. The CDR3 has 14 amino acids. V was shortened by 4 bases and J by 0 bases, with 7 bases between the two germline ends.

This chain links TRBV29-1 with TRBJ2-3; 8 nucleotides agree with TRBD2. The germline gives CDR1 SQVTM, CDR2 ANQGSEA. The CDR3 sequence is 13 residues long. V lost 7 bases to trimming and J lost 7 bases; unmatched junction nucleotides: 10. CDR3: CSATGLGPHTQYF. In DNA, the CDR3 is TGCAGCGCTACGGGACTAGGACCCCATACGCAGTATTTT.

The genes are TRBV20-1 and TRBJ2-3; D is uncertain. The CDR3 is 17 residues long. In germline, CDR1 is DFQATT, CDR2 SNEGSKA (reference sequence). V was cut by 0 bases and J by 4 bases, with 20 bases left in between. DNA for the CDR3: TGCAGTGCTAGAGATAAGGACGGCAGGTGGAAGGCAGATACGCAGTATTTT. It specifies CSARDKDGRWKADTQYF.

There are a few counts of this clonotype. V usage is TRBV6-1 and J usage is TRBJ2-5; D remains ambiguous. Looked up from germline, CDR1 is MNHNS and CDR2 is SASEGT. The CDR3 runs 13 residues. The ends were cut back, 6 bases at V and 0 bases at J, with 8 bases in the middle. The CDR3 DNA reads as TGTGCCAGCAGGGTGGTGAACCAAGAGACCCAGTACTTC. This codes for CASRVVNQETQYF.

This chain connects TRBV9 to TRBJ2-3; a possible D gene is TRBD1 (7 bases). This CDR3 is 14 amino acids long. Germline CDR1 and CDR2: SGDLS and YYNGEE. The germline V and J ends were trimmed by 9 bases and 6 bases, with 20 bases remaining between them. DNA of the CDR3: TGTGCCACCTCACGACAGGGAGGTGGGGATACGCAGTATTTT. Its translation: CATSRQGGGDTQYF. Variable domain in full (rest from reference TRBV9 and TRBJ2-3): DSGVTQTPKHLITATGQRVTLRCSPRSGDLSVYWYQQSLDQGLQFLIQYYNGEERAKGNILERFSAQQFPDLHSELNLSSLELGDSALYFCATSRQGGGDTQYFGPGTRLTVL.

Comment on this clonotype: Relative to the germline gene, one junction end is altered; a read error may explain this. The chain couples TRBV20-1 to TRBJ1-2, with D perhaps TRBD1 (6 bases). Germline V CDR1 and CDR2: DFQATT, SNEGSKA (reference sequence). The CDR3 totals 9 residues. The DNA for the CDR3 is TGCAGTGCTAGAGGGGGACAAAACTTC. Translation: CSARGGQNF.

This clonotype was seen a handful of times. The gene calls are TRBV6-1 and TRBJ2-3; D is perhaps TRBD2 (6 bases). V was clipped by 10 bases and J by 2 bases, with 13 bases between them. CDR1 MNHNS and CDR2 SASEGT come from the germline V gene. This CDR3 comprises 13 residues. The CDR3 region has the DNA TGTGCCACGCGTGAACTAGCCACAGATACGCAGTATTTT. Encoded protein: CATRELATDTQYF.

This clonotype was observed a handful of times. The rearrangement uses TRBV27 and TRBJ2-7, with D perhaps TRBD1 or TRBD2 (5 bases each). Trimming took 5 bases from V and 4 from J, leaving 15 bases between them. Germline assignment: CDR1 MNHEY and CDR2 SMNVEV (reference sequence). CDR3 length: 14 amino acids. The CDR3 spells CASSPGAVGYEQYF. CDR3 DNA: TGTGCCAGCAGTCCCGGGGCGGTTGGGTACGAGCAGTACTTC.

V usage is TRBV28 and J usage is TRBJ2-7; 9 bases are a match to TRBD1. The CDR3 totals 15 residues. V lost 5 bases and J lost 5; bases outside the gene matches: 10. CDR1 is MDHEN and CDR2 is SYDVKM in the germline V gene. The CDR3 protein is CASSADGTGSHEQYF. The CDR3 coding sequence is TGTGCCAGCAGTGCTGACGGGACAGGGTCCCACGAGCAGTACTTC. Together with reference TRBV28 and TRBJ2-7, the CDR3 gives the full variable domain: DVKVTQSSRYLVKRTGEKVFLECVQDMDHENMFWYRQDPGLGLRLIYFSYDVKMKEKGDIPEGYSVSREKKERFSLILESASTNQTSMYLCASSADGTGSHEQYFGPGTRLTVT.

CDR3 loop: CASSEYRPGAYEQYF. CDR3 DNA: TGTGCCAGCAGTGAATATCGGCCTGGAGCCTACGAGCAGTACTTC. The rearrangement joins TRBV25-1 to TRBJ2-7, with unresolved D. The V gene's germline CDR1 is MGHDK and CDR2 SYGVNS. The CDR3 extends over 15 amino acids. V was shortened by 0 bases and J by 2 bases, with 11 bases between the two germline ends.

The table lists this clonotype with a few counts. The chain is built from TRBV6-1 and TRBJ2-3; TRBD2 aligns across 7 bases. Germline CDR1 is MNHNS and CDR2 is SASEGT. The J segment lost 0 bases and the V segment lost 5 bases, leaving 8 bases of the junction unmatched. This CDR3 has 16 amino acids. The CDR3 DNA is TGTGCCAGCAGTCAAATCCCGGGACTAAGCACAGATACGCAGTATTTT. Protein: CASSQIPGLSTDTQYF.

This clonotype was recorded a few times. V is TRBV12-3 or TRBV12-4 and J is TRBJ2-3; TRBD2 agrees at 8 bases. J lost 2 bases, V lost 2 bases, and 9 bases had no gene match. The CDR3 has 17 amino acids. This CDR3 is CASSLTLAGNSTDTQYF. The CDR3 bases are TGTGCCAGCAGTTTAACGCTAGCGGGTAACTCCACAGATACGCAGTATTTT.

This clonotype was observed a few times. The V call is TRBV12-3 or TRBV12-4, the J call TRBJ2-7, with D perhaps TRBD1 or TRBD2 (5 bases each). Trimming stripped 8 bases from V and 1 base from J, with 12 bases between. CDR3 size: 13 residues. The CDR3 is CASRKGPSYEQYF. The DNA of the CDR3 is TGTGCCAGCCGCAAGGGACCTTCCTACGAGCAGTACTTC.

There are a few counts of this clonotype. V and J are TRBV6-1 and TRBJ2-3; TRBD2 aligns across 8 bases. With V trimmed by 10 bases and J by 2 bases, 17 bases remained unmatched. The CDR3 has 17 residues. Germline V lookup: CDR1 MNHNS, CDR2 SASEGT. The CDR3 bases are TGTGCCACCGGTGTGAGGCGGGGGGCCTCCCTCACAGATACGCAGTATTTT. As protein: CATGVRRGASLTDTQYF.

In this sample, this clonotype turned up a few times. The J gene is TRBJ2-4, the V gene TRBV5-1; possible D gene TRBD1, 6 bases. The CDR3 loop spans 13 amino acids. Germline V gene sequence: CDR1 SGHRS, CDR2 YFSETQ. V was shortened by 4 bases and J by 4 bases, with 9 bases between the two germline ends. As DNA, the CDR3 is TGCGCCAGCAGCCTAGGACAGAAAAACATTCAGTACTTC. This sequence encodes CASSLGQKNIQYF.

This clonotype was observed a handful of times. Here the CDR3 DNA reads TGCAGTGCTAACAGGGTCGTCGGGGAGCTGTTTTTT. This codes for CSANRVVGELFF. The rearrangement joins TRBV20-1 to TRBJ2-2; a possible D gene is TRBD1 (6 bases). From germline, CDR1 is DFQATT and CDR2 SNEGSKA (reference sequence). V gave up 4 bases and J gave up 7 bases, with 10 bases separating them. The CDR3 runs 12 residues.